This T cell receptor (beta chain) was identified during a study of cytomegalovirus exposure and HLA in healthy donors. Germline V gene lookup returns CDR1 MDHEN and CDR2 SYDVKM. The CDR3 length is 15 residues. Between the trimmed V and J ends, which lost 1 base and 4 bases, there was a span of 10 bases. This clone was detected only once. Repertoires were generated with immunoSEQ multiplex PCR, while TCRdb's copy carries only in-frame clones and drops some. Of hundreds of thousands of clones in the sample, roughly 85% are singletons; the top ten hold around 5.6%. The rearrangement links TRBV28 to TRBJ2-2, with a possible D match to TRBD2 (5 bases). Sequencing was done on a sample of PBMCs. The TCR originated in a woman aged 18-30 years in good health and CMV-seronegative. The DNA of the CDR3 is TGTGCCAGCAGTTTATTTACTAGAGTCACCGGGGAGCTGTTTTTT. It translates to CASSLFTRVTGELFF.